These 27 T cell receptor beta chains were sequenced from one sample in a study of T cells in Graves' hyperthyroidism and ophthalmopathy. RNA transcripts provided the source from which TCR beta CDR3 regions were amplified. In the first-round RT-PCR of the TCR CDR3, the HTBI primer set was used. From the multiplex PCR reads, TCRdb called clonotypes with MiXCR, one entry per CDR3 protein. The data hold about 770,000 distinct CDR3 sequences, with about 19% observed a single time. The sequenced sample was blood. Every receptor here comes from a woman in her forties or fifties with Graves' hyperthyroidism that later progressed to Graves' ophthalmopathy.

The genes are TRBV20-1 and TRBJ2-4, with TRBD1 identical over 10 bases. Germline loops: CDR1 DFQATT, CDR2 SNEGSKA (reference sequence). Unmatched junction bases numbered 14, after V lost 6 bases and J lost 0 bases. The CDR3 has 18 residues. CDR3 amino acids: CSAPEGDGTGEAKNIQYF. The CDR3 DNA follows: TGCAGTGCGCCGGAAGGTGATGGGACAGGGGAAGCCAAAAACATTCAGTACTTC.

This clonotype has a handful of counts. CDR3 amino acids: CASSFITLDSATRNEQYF. For the CDR3, the DNA is TGTGCCAGCAGTTTCATCACCCTCGACAGCGCCACCCGGAACGAGCAGTACTTC. The rearrangement links TRBV27 to TRBJ2-7; possible D gene TRBD1, 5 bases. The CDR3 is made up of 18 amino acids. Germline CDR1 reads MNHEY; CDR2 reads SMNVEV (reference sequence). The ends were cut back, 3 bases at V and 5 bases at J, with 26 bases in the middle.

This clonotype was counted only a few times. V and J are TRBV29-1 and TRBJ1-2; D not certain. Per the germline V gene, CDR1 is SQVTM and CDR2 is ANQGSEA. The CDR3 is 15 residues long. The V end lost 6 bases, the J end lost 8 bases, and 25 bases lay between the germline ends. The CDR3 DNA follows: TGCAGCGTAGAGAAGGAGGCGGCAGCCCTTCGGGGCTACACCTTC. Translated, it gives CSVEKEAAALRGYTF.

This clonotype occurred a few times. The V and J genes are TRBV3-1 and TRBJ2-5; D is unclear. The CDR3 totals 15 residues. Germline V gives CDR1 LGHDT, CDR2 YNNKEL (reference sequence). V shed 0 bases and J shed 1 base, with 9 bases lying between them. The CDR3 protein is CASSQESSTQETQYF. DNA for the CDR3: TGTGCCAGCAGCCAAGAAAGCAGCACCCAAGAGACCCAGTACTTC.

This clonotype was observed many times. The chain carries TRBV2 and TRBJ1-4; D unclear. Between the trimmed V and J ends, which lost 6 bases and 8 bases, there was a span of 16 bases. The CDR3 is 14 amino acids. CDR1 and CDR2 from the germline V gene are SNHLY and FYNNEI. As DNA, the CDR3 is TGTGCCAGCAGGGCGGACTTAACTGGGGAAAAACTGTTTTTT. Protein product: CASRADLTGEKLFF.

This clonotype was seen a handful of times. The chain employs TRBV7-9 and TRBJ2-3, with 9 bases identical to TRBD1. Germline assignment: CDR1 SEHNR and CDR2 FQNEAQ (reference sequence). The length of the CDR3 is 18 residues. V was pared by 1 base and J by 3 bases, with 11 bases of the junction left unmatched. The CDR3 reads CASSLEPPRQGGTDTQYF. CDR3 coding DNA: TGTGCCAGCAGCTTAGAGCCCCCCCGACAGGGGGGAACAGATACGCAGTATTTT.

In its sample, this clonotype was seen many times. The rearrangement joins TRBV29-1 to TRBJ1-1, with D uncertain. This CDR3 is built from 16 residues. CDR1 is SQVTM, CDR2 ANQGSEA, per germline. Trimming removed 3 bases at V and 2 bases at J, with 19 bases between. Here the CDR3 reads CSVDRDHNNLNTEAFF. The DNA for the CDR3 is TGCAGCGTTGACCGGGATCACAACAATTTAAACACTGAAGCTTTCTTT.

This clonotype was seen a handful of times. V gene TRBV6-2 or TRBV6-3 combines with J gene TRBJ1-6; the D gene is possibly TRBD1 (5 bases). Germline V CDR1 and CDR2: MNHEY, SVGEGT. Deletions cut 10 bases from V and 0 bases from J, with 16 bases between. The CDR3 length is 16 residues. The CDR3: CATQPQARSYNSPLHF. For the CDR3, the DNA is TGTGCCACCCAACCACAGGCCCGCTCCTATAATTCACCCCTCCACTTT.

V usage is TRBV14 and J usage is TRBJ1-6; perhaps TRBD1 as D (5 bases). With 5 bases removed from V and 3 bases from J, the gap between germline ends came to 11 bases. The CDR3 contains 15 residues. CDR1 and CDR2 from the germline V gene are SGHDN and FVKESK. CDR3 amino acids: CASSIAGLYNSPLHF. Here the CDR3 DNA reads TGTGCCAGCAGCATAGCGGGGCTCTATAATTCACCCCTCCACTTT. Together with reference TRBV14 and TRBJ1-6, the CDR3 gives the full variable domain: EAGVTQFPSHSVIEKGQTVTLRCDPISGHDNLYWYRRVMGKEIKFLLHFVKESKQDESGMPNNRFLAERTGGTYSTLKVQPAELEDSGVYFCASSIAGLYNSPLHFGNGTRLTVT.

The CDR3: CSVEGGRSTDTQYF. The DNA for the CDR3 is TGCAGCGTTGAAGGGGGGCGCAGCACAGATACGCAGTATTTT. V and J are TRBV29-1 and TRBJ2-3; D possibly corresponds to TRBD1 (6 bases). The CDR3 totals 14 residues. Germline values: CDR1 SQVTM, CDR2 ANQGSEA. With 1 base removed from V and 0 bases from J, the gap between germline ends came to 8 bases.

V is TRBV27 and J is TRBJ1-1; TRBD1 matches 7 bases. This CDR3 comprises 16 residues. Trimming at V came to 6 bases and at J to 0 bases, leaving 10 bases not matched to a gene. Per germline, CDR1 MNHEY and CDR2 SMNVEV (reference sequence). The CDR3: CASSPLNTGVNTEAFF. The CDR3 DNA is TGTGCCAGCAGCCCTTTAAACACAGGGGTGAACACTGAAGCTTTCTTT.

The chain couples TRBV27 to TRBJ2-1, with 9 bases identical to TRBD1. The CDR3 loop spans 15 amino acids. With V trimmed by 4 bases and J by 4 bases, 5 bases remained unmatched. Per the germline V gene, CDR1 is MNHEY and CDR2 is SMNVEV (reference sequence). This CDR3 is CASSSQGAQYNEQFF. CDR3 DNA sequence: TGTGCCAGCAGTTCACAGGGGGCGCAGTACAATGAGCAGTTCTTC.

The rearrangement uses TRBV7-9 and TRBJ2-2; no clear D. V was trimmed by 5 bases and J by 2 bases, leaving 12 bases between them. This CDR3 spans 15 amino acids. Per the germline V gene, CDR1 is SEHNR and CDR2 is FQNEAQ (reference sequence). The CDR3 DNA is TGTGCCAGCAGCATTCGACAACCCAACACCGGGGAGCTGTTTTTT. It translates to CASSIRQPNTGELFF.

This clonotype was recorded many times. The chain carries TRBV20-1 and TRBJ1-2, with D tentatively TRBD1 (6 bases). Germline assignment: CDR1 DFQATT and CDR2 SNEGSKA (reference sequence). V lost 5 bases, J lost 4 bases, and 23 bases lay in between. The CDR3 is made up of 16 amino acids. The CDR3 nucleotides read TGCAGTGCTTCGACGCCCCTGGGGGCCAGGGGCTATGGCTACACCTTC. Residues: CSASTPLGARGYGYTF.

This clonotype has more than one count but fewer than ten. CDR3 DNA sequence: TGTGCCAGCAGCTTTATTCGGACAGCAATCTACGAGCAGTACTTC. Translation: CASSFIRTAIYEQYF. This chain joins TRBV5-6 and TRBJ2-7; D is perhaps TRBD1 (6 bases). This CDR3 spans 15 amino acids. The germline V gene encodes CDR1 SGHDT and CDR2 YYEEEE. Trimming took 2 bases from V and 3 from J, leaving 15 bases between them.

Many counts were recorded for this clonotype. The genes are TRBV2 and TRBJ1-5; D is possibly TRBD1 (5 bases). CDR1 and CDR2 (germline): SNHLY, FYNNEI. The length of the CDR3 is 14 residues. V gave up 5 bases and J gave up 7 bases, with 15 bases separating them. The CDR3 protein is CASSPEGVRQPQHF. CDR3 coding DNA: TGTGCCAGCAGTCCTGAAGGGGTAAGGCAGCCCCAGCATTTT.

This clonotype was recorded many times. The chain joins TRBV7-2 to TRBJ2-7; 8 bases align to TRBD1. CDR3 length: 14 amino acids. After removal of 4 bases from V and 5 bases from J, the junction contained 7 bases not matched to a gene. Germline CDR1 is SGHTA and CDR2 is FQGNSA. The CDR3 sequence: CASSSRQGRNEQYF. Written as DNA, the CDR3 is TGTGCCAGCAGCTCCCGACAGGGGCGCAACGAGCAGTACTTC.

The chain uses TRBV27 and TRBJ2-7, with TRBD2 matching 7 bases. The CDR3 is made up of 14 amino acids. Germline V gene lookup returns CDR1 MNHEY and CDR2 SMNVEV (reference sequence). Unmatched junction bases numbered 5, after V lost 3 bases and J lost 3 bases. In DNA, the CDR3 is TGTGCCAGCAGTTTTGGGGGGGGGGGCTACGAGCAGTACTTC. Its translation is CASSFGGGGYEQYF.

This clonotype has a count of ten or more. The chain carries TRBV5-8 and TRBJ2-3, with D tentatively TRBD2 (5 bases). The germline gives CDR1 SGHTS, CDR2 YDEGEE. V was pared by 4 bases and J by 4 bases, with 10 bases between. The CDR3 is 13 amino acids. Here the CDR3 DNA reads TGTGCCAGCAGCCTATTGCGGGCAGATACGCAGTATTTT. Amino acids: CASSLLRADTQYF.

Ten or more counts support this clonotype. V gene TRBV12-3 or TRBV12-4 combines with J gene TRBJ1-3, with D possibly being TRBD1 (6 bases). V gave up 7 bases and J gave up 4 bases, with 11 bases separating them. This CDR3 contains 13 residues. Here the CDR3 reads CASTWTEGNTIYF. CDR3 nucleotide sequence: TGTGCCAGCACTTGGACAGAAGGAAACACCATATATTTT.

This rearrangement joins TRBV7-8 to TRBJ2-7; either TRBD1 or TRBD2 may supply D (7 bases each). Germline lookup yields CDR1 SGHVS and CDR2 FQNEAQ. CDR3 size: 14 residues. V dropped 4 bases and J dropped 3 bases, with 13 bases sitting between them. This chain's CDR3 is CASSYDREGYEQYF. As DNA, the CDR3 is TGTGCCAGCAGCTACGACAGGGAGGGCTACGAGCAGTACTTC.

For the CDR3, the DNA is TGCAGTGCTAGGGGTGATAGCTGGGGCTACACCTTC. Protein: CSARGDSWGYTF. The V and J genes are TRBV20-1 and TRBJ1-2; D unclear. Per germline, CDR1 DFQATT and CDR2 SNEGSKA (reference sequence). V was pared by 3 bases and J by 8 bases, with 13 bases between. The CDR3 loop spans 12 amino acids.

The chain has TRBV4-1 and TRBJ1-5, with TRBD1 as a possible D gene (5 bases). V was cut by 1 base and J by 7 bases, with 14 bases left in between. CDR1 and CDR2 (germline): MGHRA, YSYEKL. This CDR3 region has 15 residues. CDR3 nucleotides: TGCGCCAGCAGCCAAGCCCTGGGGGGGAGACAGCCCCAGCATTTT. Translation: CASSQALGGRQPQHF.

This chain links TRBV30 with TRBJ2-7; TRBD1 matches 7 bases. Germline CDR1 is GTSNPN and CDR2 is SVGIG (reference sequence). The CDR3 length is 13 residues. V gave up 0 bases and J gave up 4 bases; unmatched junction bases: 3. This CDR3 reads CAWSVWDRYEQYF. The CDR3 DNA is TGTGCCTGGAGTGTATGGGACAGATACGAGCAGTACTTC.

This clonotype showed up just a few times. CDR3 loop: CASSPRDTAYNEQFF. As DNA, the CDR3 is TGTGCCAGCAGCCCCCGGGACACAGCCTACAATGAGCAGTTCTTC. This rearrangement joins TRBV3-1 to TRBJ2-1, with D maybe TRBD1 (6 bases). CDR1 is LGHDT, CDR2 YNNKEL, per germline (reference sequence). The CDR3 runs to 15 residues. The V end was cut by 4 bases, the J end by 2 bases, with 12 bases between.

The V gene is TRBV3-1, the J gene TRBJ2-4; D is possibly TRBD2 (5 bases). Germline lookup yields CDR1 LGHDT and CDR2 YNNKEL (reference sequence). The germline V and J ends were trimmed by 0 bases and 2 bases, with 11 bases remaining between them. The CDR3 is made up of 16 amino acids. The CDR3 here is CASSQDPYGTKNIQYF. In nucleotides, the CDR3 is TGTGCCAGCAGCCAAGATCCGTACGGGACCAAAAACATTCAGTACTTC.

The chain is built from TRBV29-1 and TRBJ2-7; either TRBD1 or TRBD2 may supply D (5 bases each). The CDR3 totals 15 residues. Trimming cost V 2 bases and J 3 bases, with 17 bases left between them. Germline assignment: CDR1 SQVTM and CDR2 ANQGSEA. The CDR3 DNA reads as TGCAGCGTTGAACTTGAGGGGCGATCGAGCTACGAGCAGTACTTC. Translating gives CSVELEGRSSYEQYF.